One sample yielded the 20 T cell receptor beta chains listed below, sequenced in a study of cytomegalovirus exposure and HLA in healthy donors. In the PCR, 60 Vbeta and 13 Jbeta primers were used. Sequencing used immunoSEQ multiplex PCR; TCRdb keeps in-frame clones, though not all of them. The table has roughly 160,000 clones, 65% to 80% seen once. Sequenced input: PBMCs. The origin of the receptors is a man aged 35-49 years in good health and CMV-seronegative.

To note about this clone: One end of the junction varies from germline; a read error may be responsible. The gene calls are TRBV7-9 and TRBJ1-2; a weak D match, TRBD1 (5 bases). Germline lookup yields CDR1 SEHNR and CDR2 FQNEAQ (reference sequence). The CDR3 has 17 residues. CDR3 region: CASSLDGQGVKNYGYAF. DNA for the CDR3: TGTGCCAGCAGCTTAGACGGCCAAGGGGTGAAGAACTATGGCTACGCCTTC.

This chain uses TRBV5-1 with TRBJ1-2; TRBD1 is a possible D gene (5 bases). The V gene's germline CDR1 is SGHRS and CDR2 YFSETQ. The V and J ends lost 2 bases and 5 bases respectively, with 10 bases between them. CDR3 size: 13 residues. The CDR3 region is CASSFRQRYGYTF. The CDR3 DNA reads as TGCGCCAGCAGCTTTCGACAGCGTTATGGCTACACCTTC.

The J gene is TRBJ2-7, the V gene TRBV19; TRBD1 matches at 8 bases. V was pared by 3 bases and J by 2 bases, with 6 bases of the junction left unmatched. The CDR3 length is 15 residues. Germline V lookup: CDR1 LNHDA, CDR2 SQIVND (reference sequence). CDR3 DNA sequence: TGTGCCAGTAGTATTGGACAGGGATTAACCTACGAGCAGTACTTC. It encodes CASSIGQGLTYEQYF.

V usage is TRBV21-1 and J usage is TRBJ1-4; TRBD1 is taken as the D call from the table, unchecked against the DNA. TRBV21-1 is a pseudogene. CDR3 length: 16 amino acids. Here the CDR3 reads CASSKADRVTNEKLFF. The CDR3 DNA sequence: TGTGCCAGCAGCAAAGCCGACAGGGTAACTAATGAAAAACTGTTTTTT.

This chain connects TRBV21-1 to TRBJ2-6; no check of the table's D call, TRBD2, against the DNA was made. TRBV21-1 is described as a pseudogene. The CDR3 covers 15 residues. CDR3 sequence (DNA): TGTGCCAGCAGCAAAGATCGCTCTGGGGCCAACGTCCTGACTTTC. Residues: CASSKDRSGANVLTF.

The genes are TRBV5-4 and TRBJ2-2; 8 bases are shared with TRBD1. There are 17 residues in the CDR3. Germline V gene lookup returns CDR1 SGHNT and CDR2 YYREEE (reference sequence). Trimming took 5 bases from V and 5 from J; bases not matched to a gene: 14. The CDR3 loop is CASSREPGQALTGELFF. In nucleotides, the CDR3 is TGTGCCAGCAGTCGAGAACCGGGACAGGCGCTAACCGGGGAGCTGTTTTTT.

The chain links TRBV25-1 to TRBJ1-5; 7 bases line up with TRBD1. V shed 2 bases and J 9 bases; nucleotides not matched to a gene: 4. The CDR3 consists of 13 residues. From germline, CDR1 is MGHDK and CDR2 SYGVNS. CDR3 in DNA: TGTGCCAGCAGTGAAGGGAACAGGGGGCCCCAGCATTTT. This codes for CASSEGNRGPQHF.

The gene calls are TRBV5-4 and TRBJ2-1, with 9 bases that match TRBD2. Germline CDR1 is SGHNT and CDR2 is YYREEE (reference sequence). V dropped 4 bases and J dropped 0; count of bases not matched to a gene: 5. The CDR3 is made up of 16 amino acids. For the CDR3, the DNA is TGTGCCAGCAGCGAGCGGACTAGCGACTCCTACAATGAGCAGTTCTTC. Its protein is CASSERTSDSYNEQFF.

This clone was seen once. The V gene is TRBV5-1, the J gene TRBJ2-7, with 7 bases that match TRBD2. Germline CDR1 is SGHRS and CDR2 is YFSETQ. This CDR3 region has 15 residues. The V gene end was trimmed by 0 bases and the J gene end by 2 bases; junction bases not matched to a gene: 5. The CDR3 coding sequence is TGCGCCAGCAGCTTGGGCGGGAGAGGGGCCTACGAGCAGTACTTC. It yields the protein CASSLGGRGAYEQYF. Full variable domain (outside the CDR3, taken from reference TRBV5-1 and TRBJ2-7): KAGVTQTPRYLIKTRGQQVTLSCSPISGHRSVSWYQQTPGQGLQFLFEYFSETQRNKGNFPGRFSGRQFSNSRSEMNVSTLELGDSALYLCASSLGGRGAYEQYFGPGTRLTVT.

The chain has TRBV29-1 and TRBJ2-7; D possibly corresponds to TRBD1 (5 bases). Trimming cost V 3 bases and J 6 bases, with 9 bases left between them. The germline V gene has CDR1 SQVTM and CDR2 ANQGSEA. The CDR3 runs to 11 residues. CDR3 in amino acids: CSVDQGSEQYF. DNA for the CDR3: TGCAGCGTTGATCAGGGTAGCGAGCAGTACTTC.

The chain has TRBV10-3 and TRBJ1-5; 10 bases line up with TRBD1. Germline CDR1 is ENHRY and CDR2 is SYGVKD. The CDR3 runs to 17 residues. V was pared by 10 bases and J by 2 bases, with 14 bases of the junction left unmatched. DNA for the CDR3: TGTGCCACTTCCGGGACAGGGGACAAATCGGGCAATCAGCCCCAGCATTTT. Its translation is CATSGTGDKSGNQPQHF.

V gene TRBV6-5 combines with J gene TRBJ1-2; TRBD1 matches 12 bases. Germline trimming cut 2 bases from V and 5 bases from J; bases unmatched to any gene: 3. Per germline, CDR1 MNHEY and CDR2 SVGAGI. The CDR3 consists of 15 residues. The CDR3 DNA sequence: TGTGCCAGCAGTTACGGGACAGGGGGCACATATGGCTACACCTTC. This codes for CASSYGTGGTYGYTF.

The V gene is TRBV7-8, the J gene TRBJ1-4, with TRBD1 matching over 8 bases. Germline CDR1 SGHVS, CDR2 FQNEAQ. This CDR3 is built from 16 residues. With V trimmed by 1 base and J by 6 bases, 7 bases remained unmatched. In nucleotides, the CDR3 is TGTGCCAGCAGCTTAGGGTGGGGACAGGTTCATGAAAAACTGTTTTTT. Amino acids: CASSLGWGQVHEKLFF.

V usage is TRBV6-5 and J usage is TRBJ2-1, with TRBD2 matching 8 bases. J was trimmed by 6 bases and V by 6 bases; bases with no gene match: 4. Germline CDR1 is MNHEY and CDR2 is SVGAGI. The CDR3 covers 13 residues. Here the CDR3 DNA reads TGTGCCAGCAGGAACGCGGGGGGCAATGAGCAGTTCTTC. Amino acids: CASRNAGGNEQFF.

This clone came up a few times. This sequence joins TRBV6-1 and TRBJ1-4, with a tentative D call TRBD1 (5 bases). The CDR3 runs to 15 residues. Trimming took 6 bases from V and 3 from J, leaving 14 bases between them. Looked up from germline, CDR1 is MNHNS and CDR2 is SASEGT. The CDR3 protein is CASRFTGGPNEKLFF. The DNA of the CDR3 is TGTGCCAGCAGATTCACAGGCGGCCCTAATGAAAAACTGTTTTTT.

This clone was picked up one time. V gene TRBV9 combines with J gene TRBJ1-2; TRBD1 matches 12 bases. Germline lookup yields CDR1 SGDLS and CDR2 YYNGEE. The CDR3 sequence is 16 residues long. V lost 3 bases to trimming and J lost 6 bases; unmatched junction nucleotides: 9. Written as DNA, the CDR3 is TGTGCCAGCAGCGCCGGGACAGGGGGCTGGATAGATGGCTACACCTTC. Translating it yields CASSAGTGGWIDGYTF.

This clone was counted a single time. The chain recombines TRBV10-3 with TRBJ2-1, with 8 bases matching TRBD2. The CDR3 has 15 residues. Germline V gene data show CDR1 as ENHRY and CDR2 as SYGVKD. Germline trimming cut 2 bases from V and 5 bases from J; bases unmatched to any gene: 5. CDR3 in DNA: TGTGCCATCAGTGAGAAAAGCGGGGGAAACAATGAGCAGTTCTTC. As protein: CAISEKSGGNNEQFF.

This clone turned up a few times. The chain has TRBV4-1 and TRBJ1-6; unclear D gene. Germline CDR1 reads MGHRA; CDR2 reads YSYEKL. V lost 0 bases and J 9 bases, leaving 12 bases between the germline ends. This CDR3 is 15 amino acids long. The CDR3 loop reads CASSQDPGVGSPLHF. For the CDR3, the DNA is TGCGCCAGCAGCCAAGATCCGGGTGTCGGTTCACCCCTCCACTTT.

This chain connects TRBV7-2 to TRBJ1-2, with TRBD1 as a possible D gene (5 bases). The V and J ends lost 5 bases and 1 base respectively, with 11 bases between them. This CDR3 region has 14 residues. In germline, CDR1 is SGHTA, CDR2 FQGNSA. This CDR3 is CASSEPGLNYGYTF. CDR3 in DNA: TGTGCCAGCAGCGAACCGGGACTTAACTATGGCTACACCTTC.

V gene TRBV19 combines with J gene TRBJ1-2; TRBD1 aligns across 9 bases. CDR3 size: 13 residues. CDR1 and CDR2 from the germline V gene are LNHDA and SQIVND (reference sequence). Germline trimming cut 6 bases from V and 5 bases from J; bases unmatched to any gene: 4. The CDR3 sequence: CASSRQGGYGYTF. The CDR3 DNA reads TGTGCCAGTAGCCGACAGGGGGGATATGGCTACACCTTC.